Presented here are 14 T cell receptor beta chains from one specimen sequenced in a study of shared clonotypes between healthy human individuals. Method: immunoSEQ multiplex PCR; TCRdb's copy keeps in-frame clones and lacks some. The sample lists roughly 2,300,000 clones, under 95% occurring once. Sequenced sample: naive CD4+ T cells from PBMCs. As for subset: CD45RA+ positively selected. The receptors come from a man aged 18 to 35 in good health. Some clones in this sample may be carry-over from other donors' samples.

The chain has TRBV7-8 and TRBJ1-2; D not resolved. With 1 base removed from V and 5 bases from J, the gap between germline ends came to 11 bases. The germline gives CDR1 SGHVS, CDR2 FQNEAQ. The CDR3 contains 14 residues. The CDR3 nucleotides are TGTGCCAGCAGCTTAGAAACGGATACTTATGGCTACACCTTC. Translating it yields CASSLETDTYGYTF.

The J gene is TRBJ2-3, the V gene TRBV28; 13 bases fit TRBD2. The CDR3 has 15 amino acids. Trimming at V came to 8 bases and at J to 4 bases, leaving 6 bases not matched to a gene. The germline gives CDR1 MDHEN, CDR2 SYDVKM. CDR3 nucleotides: TGTGCCAGCGCTACTAGCGGGAGGGCCCCAGATACGCAGTATTTT. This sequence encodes CASATSGRAPDTQYF.

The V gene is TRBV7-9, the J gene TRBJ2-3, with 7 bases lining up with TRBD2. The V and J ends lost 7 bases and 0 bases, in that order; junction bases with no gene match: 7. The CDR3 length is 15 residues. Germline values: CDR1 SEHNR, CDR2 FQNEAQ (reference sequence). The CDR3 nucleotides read TGTGCCAGCACTCTATGGGGGGGAAGCACAGATACGCAGTATTTT. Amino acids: CASTLWGGSTDTQYF.

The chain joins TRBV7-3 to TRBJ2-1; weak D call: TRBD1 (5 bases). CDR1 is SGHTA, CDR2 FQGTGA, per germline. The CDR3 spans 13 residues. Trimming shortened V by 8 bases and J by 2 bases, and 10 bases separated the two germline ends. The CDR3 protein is CASRDSPYNEQFF. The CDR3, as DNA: TGTGCCAGCCGAGACAGCCCCTACAATGAGCAGTTCTTC.

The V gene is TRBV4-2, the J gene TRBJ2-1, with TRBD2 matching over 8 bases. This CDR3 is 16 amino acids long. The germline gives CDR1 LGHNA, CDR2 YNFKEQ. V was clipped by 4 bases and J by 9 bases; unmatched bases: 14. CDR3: CASSRPTGTSPPEQFF. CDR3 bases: TGTGCCAGCAGCCGGCCCACTGGGACTAGTCCTCCTGAGCAGTTCTTC.

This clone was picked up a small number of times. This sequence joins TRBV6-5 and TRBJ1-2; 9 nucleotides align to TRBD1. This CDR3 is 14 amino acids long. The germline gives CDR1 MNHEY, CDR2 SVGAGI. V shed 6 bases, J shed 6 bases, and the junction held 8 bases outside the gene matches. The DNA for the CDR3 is TGTGCCAGCAGGAAGGTGGACAGGGGACATGGCTACACCTTC. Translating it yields CASRKVDRGHGYTF.

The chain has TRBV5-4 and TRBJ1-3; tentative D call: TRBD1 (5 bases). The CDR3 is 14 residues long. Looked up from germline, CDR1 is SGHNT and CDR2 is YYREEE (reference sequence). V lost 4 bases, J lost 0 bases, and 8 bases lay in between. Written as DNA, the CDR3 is TGTGCCAGCAGCGCAGGGTTCTCTGGAAACACCATATATTTT. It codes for CASSAGFSGNTIYF. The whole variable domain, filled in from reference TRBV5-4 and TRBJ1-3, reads ETGVTQSPTHLIKTRGQQVTLRCSSQSGHNTVSWYQQALGQGPQFIFQYYREEENGRGNFPPRFSGLQFPNYSSELNVNALELDDSALYLCASSAGFSGNTIYFGEGSWLTVV.

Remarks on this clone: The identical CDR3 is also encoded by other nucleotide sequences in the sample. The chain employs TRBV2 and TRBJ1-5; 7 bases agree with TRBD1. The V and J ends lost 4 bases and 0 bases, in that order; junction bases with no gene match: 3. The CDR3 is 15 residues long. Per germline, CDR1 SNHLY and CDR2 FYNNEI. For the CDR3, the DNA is TGTGCCAGCAGTGCGACAGGGATTAGCAATCAGCCCCAGCATTTT. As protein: CASSATGISNQPQHF.

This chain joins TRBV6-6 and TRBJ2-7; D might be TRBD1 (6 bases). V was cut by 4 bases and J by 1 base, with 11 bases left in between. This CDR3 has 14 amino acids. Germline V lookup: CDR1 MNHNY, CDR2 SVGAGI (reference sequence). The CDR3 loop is CASSWAGESYEQYF. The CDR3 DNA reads TGTGCCAGCAGTTGGGCAGGGGAGTCCTACGAGCAGTACTTC.

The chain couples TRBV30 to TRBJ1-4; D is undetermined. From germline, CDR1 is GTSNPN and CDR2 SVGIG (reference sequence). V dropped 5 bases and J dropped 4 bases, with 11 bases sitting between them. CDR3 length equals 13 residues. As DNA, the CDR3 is TGTGCCTGGGCTGCAGCAATTAATGAAAAACTGTTTTTT. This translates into CAWAAAINEKLFF.

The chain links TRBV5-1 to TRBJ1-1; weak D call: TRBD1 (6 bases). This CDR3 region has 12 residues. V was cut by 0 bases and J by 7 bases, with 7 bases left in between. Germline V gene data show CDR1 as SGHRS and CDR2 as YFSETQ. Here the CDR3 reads CASSLGQDEAFF. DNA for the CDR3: TGCGCCAGCAGCTTGGGACAGGATGAAGCTTTCTTT.

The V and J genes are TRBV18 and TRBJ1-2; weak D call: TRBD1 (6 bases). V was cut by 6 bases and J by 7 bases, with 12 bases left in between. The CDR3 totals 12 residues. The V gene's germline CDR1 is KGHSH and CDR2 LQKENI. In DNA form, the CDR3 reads TGTGCCAGCTCCGAGGGGGATACTGGCTACACCTTC. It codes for CASSEGDTGYTF.

This CDR3 reads CASSPGVGSYEQYF. The CDR3 DNA reads TGTGCCAGCTCACCAGGGGTCGGGAGCTACGAGCAGTACTTC. The chain combines TRBV18 with TRBJ2-7; tentative D call: TRBD2 (6 bases). In germline, CDR1 is KGHSH, CDR2 LQKENI. CDR3 length equals 14 residues. V gave up 2 bases and J gave up 3 bases, with 11 bases separating them.

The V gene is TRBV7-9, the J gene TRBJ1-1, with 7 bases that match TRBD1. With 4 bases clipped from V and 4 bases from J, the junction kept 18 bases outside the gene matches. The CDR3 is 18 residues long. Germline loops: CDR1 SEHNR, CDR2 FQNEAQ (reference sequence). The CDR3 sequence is CASSSLYWDRRSGTEAFF. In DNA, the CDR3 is TGTGCCAGCAGCTCCTTGTATTGGGACAGAAGGTCGGGCACTGAAGCTTTCTTT.